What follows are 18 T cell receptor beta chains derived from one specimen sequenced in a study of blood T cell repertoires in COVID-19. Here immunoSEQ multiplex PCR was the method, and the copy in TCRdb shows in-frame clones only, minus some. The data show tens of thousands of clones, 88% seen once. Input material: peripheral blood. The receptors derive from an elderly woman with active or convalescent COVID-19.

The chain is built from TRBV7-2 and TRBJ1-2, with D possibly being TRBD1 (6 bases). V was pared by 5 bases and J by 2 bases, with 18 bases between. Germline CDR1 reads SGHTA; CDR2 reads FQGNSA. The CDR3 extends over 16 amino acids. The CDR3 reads CASSLQSGGANYGYTF. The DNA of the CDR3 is TGTGCCAGCAGCCTGCAATCTGGGGGCGCCAACTATGGCTACACCTTC.

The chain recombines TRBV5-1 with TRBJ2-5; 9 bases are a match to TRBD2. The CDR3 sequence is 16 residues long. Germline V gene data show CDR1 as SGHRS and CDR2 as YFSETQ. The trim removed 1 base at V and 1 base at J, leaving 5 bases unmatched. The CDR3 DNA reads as TGCGCCAGCAGCTTGATGGCTAGCGGGGCCCAAGAGACCCAGTACTTC. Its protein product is CASSLMASGAQETQYF. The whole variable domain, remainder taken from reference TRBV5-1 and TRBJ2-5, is KAGVTQTPRYLIKTRGQQVTLSCSPISGHRSVSWYQQTPGQGLQFLFEYFSETQRNKGNFPGRFSGRQFSNSRSEMNVSTLELGDSALYLCASSLMASGAQETQYFGPGTRLLVL.

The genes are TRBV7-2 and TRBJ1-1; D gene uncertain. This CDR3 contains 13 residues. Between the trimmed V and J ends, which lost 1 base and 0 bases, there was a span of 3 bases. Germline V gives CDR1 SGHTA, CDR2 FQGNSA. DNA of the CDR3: TGTGCCAGCAGCTTAGACATGAACACTGAAGCTTTCTTT. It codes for CASSLDMNTEAFF.

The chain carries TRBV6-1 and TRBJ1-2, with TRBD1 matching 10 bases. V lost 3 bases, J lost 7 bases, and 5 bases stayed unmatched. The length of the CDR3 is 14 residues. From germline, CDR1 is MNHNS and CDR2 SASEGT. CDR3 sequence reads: CASSDRDRGRGYTF. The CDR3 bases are TGTGCCAGCAGTGATCGGGACAGGGGACGTGGCTACACCTTC.

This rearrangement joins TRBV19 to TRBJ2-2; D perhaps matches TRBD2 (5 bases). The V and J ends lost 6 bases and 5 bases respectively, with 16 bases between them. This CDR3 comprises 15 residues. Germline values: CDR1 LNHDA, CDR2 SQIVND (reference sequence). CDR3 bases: TGTGCCAGTAGCCCCTTTAGCGAGGGTACCGGGGAGCTGTTTTTT. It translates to CASSPFSEGTGELFF.

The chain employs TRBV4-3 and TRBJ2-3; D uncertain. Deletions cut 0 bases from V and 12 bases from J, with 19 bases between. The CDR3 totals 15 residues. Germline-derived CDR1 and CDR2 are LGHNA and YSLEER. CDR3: CASSQDIGGTNHQYF. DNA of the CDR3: TGCGCCAGCAGCCAAGATATAGGCGGAACCAACCACCAGTATTTT.

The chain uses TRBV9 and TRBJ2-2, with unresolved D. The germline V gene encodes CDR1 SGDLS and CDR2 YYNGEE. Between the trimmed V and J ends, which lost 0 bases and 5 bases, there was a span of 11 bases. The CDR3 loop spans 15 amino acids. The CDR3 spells CASSVVPGPTGELFF. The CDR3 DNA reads TGTGCCAGCAGCGTAGTCCCGGGTCCAACCGGGGAGCTGTTTTTT.

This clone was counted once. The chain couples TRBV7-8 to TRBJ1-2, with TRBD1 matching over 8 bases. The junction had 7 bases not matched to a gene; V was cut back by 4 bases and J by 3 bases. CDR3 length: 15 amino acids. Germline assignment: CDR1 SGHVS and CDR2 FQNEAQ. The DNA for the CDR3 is TGTGCCAGCAGCTCCAGGGGGCACGAAGACTATGGCTACACCTTC. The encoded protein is CASSSRGHEDYGYTF.

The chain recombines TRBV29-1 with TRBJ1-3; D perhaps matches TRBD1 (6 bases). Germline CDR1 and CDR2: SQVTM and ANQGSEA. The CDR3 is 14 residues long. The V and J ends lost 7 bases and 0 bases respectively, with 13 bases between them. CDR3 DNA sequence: TGCAGCGCAAGACAGGCGAGCTCTGGAAACACCATATATTTT. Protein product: CSARQASSGNTIYF. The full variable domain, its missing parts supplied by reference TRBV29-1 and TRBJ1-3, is SAVISQKPSRDICQRGTSLTIQCQVDSQVTMMFWYRQQPGQSLTLIATANQGSEATYESGFVIDKFPISRPNLTFSTLTVSNMSPEDSSIYLCSARQASSGNTIYFGEGSWLTVV.

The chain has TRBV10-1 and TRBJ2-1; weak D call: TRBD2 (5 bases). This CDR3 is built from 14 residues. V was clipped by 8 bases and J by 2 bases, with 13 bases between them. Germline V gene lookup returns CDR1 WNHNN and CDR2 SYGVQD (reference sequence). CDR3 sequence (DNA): TGCGCCAGCGCTGAGGGTCTTACCTACAATGAGCAGTTCTTC. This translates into CASAEGLTYNEQFF.

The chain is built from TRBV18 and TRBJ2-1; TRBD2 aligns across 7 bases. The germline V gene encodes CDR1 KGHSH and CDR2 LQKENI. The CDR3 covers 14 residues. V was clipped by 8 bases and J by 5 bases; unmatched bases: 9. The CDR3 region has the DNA TGTGCCAGCCGAACCGCGGCGGGAGACAATGAGCAGTTCTTC. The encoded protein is CASRTAAGDNEQFF. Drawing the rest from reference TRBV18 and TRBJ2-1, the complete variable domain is NAGVMQNPRHLVRRRGQEARLRCSPMKGHSHVYWYRQLPEEGLKFMVYLQKENIIDESGMPKERFSAEFPKEGPSILRIQQVVRGDSAAYFCASRTAAGDNEQFFGPGTRLTVL.

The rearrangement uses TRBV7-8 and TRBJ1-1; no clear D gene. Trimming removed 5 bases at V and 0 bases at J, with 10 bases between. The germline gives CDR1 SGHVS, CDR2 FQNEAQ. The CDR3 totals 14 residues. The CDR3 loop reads CASSRGLMNTEAFF. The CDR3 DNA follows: TGTGCCAGCAGCCGAGGGCTGATGAACACTGAAGCTTTCTTT. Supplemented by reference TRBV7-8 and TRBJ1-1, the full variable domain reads GAGVSQSPRYKVAKRGQDVALRCDPISGHVSLFWYQQALGQGPEFLTYFQNEAQLDKSGLPSDRFFAERPEGSVSTLKIQRTQQEDSAVYLCASSRGLMNTEAFFGQGTRLTVV.

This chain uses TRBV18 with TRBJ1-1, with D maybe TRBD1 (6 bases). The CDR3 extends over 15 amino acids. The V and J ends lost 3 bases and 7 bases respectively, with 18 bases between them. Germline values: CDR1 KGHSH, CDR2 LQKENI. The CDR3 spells CASSPPAGTKGEAFF. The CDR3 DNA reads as TGTGCCAGCTCACCTCCCGCCGGGACAAAGGGTGAAGCTTTCTTT.

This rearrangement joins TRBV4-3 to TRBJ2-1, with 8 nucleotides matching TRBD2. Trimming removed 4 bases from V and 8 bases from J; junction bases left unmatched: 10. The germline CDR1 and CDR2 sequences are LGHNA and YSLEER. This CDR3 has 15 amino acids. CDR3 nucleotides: TGCGCCAGCAGCCTCCGGGGGGGGCAGGGGCATGAGCAGTTCTTC. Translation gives CASSLRGGQGHEQFF.

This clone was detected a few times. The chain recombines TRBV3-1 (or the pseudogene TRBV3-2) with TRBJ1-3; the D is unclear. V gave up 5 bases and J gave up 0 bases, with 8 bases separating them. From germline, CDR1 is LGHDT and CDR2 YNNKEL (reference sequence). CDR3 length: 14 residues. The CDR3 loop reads CASSASSSGNTIYF. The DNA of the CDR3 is TGTGCCAGCAGCGCGAGTTCCTCTGGAAACACCATATATTTT.

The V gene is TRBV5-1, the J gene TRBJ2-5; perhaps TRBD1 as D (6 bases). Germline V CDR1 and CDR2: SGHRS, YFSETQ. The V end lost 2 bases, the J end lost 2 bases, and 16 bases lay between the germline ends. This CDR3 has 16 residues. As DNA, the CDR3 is TGCGCCAGCAGCTTCGGGTGGGACACCTTACAAGAGACCCAGTACTTC. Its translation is CASSFGWDTLQETQYF.

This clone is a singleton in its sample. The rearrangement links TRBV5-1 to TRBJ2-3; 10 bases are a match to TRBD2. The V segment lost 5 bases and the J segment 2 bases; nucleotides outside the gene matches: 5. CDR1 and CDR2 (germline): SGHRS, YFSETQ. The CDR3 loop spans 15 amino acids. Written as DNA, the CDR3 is TGCGCCAGCAGGGATAGCGGGGGGCCCACAGATACGCAGTATTTT. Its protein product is CASRDSGGPTDTQYF.

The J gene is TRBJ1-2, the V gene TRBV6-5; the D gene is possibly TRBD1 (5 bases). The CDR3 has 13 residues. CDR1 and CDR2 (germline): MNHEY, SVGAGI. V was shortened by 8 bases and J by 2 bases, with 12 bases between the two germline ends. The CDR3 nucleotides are TGTGCCAGCGCTACCAGACAGAACTATGGCTACACCTTC. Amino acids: CASATRQNYGYTF.